These T cell receptor beta chains were read from a single sample in a study of cytomegalovirus exposure and HLA in healthy donors. Sequencing used immunoSEQ multiplex PCR; TCRdb keeps in-frame clones, though not all of them. The data contain over 45,000 clones, 65% to 85% of them singletons. The sequenced material came from PBMCs. Source of these receptors: a boy aged 5-17 years in good health and CMV-seropositive. Both conserved end residues are part of each CDR3. A D gene is named only where the DNA matches it firmly. Some rows mark clone size as missing; the rest say once, few, many or name a class of expanded clone.

D gene: TRBD1
clone size: .
V gene: TRBV18
J gene: TRBJ2-7
CDR3 DNA: TGTGCCAGCTCCCCGACAGGGAGTTCCTACGAGCAGTACTTC
CDR3 protein: CASSPTGSSYEQYF

D gene: .
clone size: .
V gene: TRBV7-9
J gene: TRBJ1-2
CDR3 DNA: TGTTCCAGCAGCCGGGACGGAGGACAGTTCTATGGCTACACCTTC
CDR3 protein: CSSSRDGGQFYGYTF

D gene: .
clone size: .
V gene: TRBV7-9
J gene: TRBJ2-1
CDR3 DNA: TGTTCCAGCAGCTATAGCGACAATGAGCAGTTCTTC
CDR3 protein: CSSSYSDNEQFF

D gene: TRBD1
clone size: .
V gene: TRBV2
J gene: TRBJ1-2
CDR3 DNA: TGTGCCAGTCGGGGGCAACAGGGGCCTGACTATGGCTACACCTTC
CDR3 protein: CASRGQQGPDYGYTF

D gene: TRBD1
clone size: .
V gene: TRBV5-1
J gene: TRBJ2-7
CDR3 DNA: TGCGCCAGCAGCTTTACCGGGACAGCCTACGAGCAGTACTTC
CDR3 protein: CASSFTGTAYEQYF

D gene: .
clone size: .
V gene: TRBV5-4
J gene: TRBJ1-1
CDR3 DNA: TGTGCCAGCATCCAACGCGGGGCTGACACTGAAGCTTTCTTT
CDR3 protein: CASIQRGADTEAFF

D gene: .
clone size: .
V gene: TRBV7-2
J gene: TRBJ1-1
CDR3 DNA: TGTGCCAGCAGCCCCCCGGTTTCTGAAGCTTTCTTT
CDR3 protein: CASSPPVSEAFF

D gene: .
clone size: .
V gene: TRBV7-8
J gene: TRBJ1-1
CDR3 DNA: TGTGCCAGCAGCTTAAATCTTGGGAGCACTGAAGCTTTCTTT
CDR3 protein: CASSLNLGSTEAFF

D gene: .
clone size: .
V gene: TRBV10-3
J gene: TRBJ2-3
CDR3 DNA: TGTGCCATCAGTGATTCTGAGGATACGCAGTATTTT
CDR3 protein: CAISDSEDTQYF

D gene: TRBD1
clone size: once
V gene: TRBV6-4
J gene: TRBJ2-2
CDR3 DNA: TGTGCCAGCCGGCGGACAGGGGGCGCGTTCGGCGGGGAGCTGTTTTTT
CDR3 protein: CASRRTGGAFGGELFF

D gene: TRBD1
clone size: .
V gene: TRBV9
J gene: TRBJ1-2
CDR3 DNA: TGTGCCAGCAGCGTAGTGTCAGGGGGCAGTGTCGATGGCTACACCTTC
CDR3 protein: CASSVVSGGSVDGYTF

D gene: .
clone size: .
V gene: TRBV9
J gene: TRBJ1-5
CDR3 DNA: TGTGCCAGCAGCGTAGGGGGGGATCGCAATCAGCCCCAGCATTTT
CDR3 protein: CASSVGGDRNQPQHF

D gene: .
clone size: .
V gene: TRBV29-1
J gene: TRBJ1-2
CDR3 DNA: TGCAGCGTTCCAGCGGAGGGAAACTATGGCTACACCTTC
CDR3 protein: CSVPAEGNYGYTF

D gene: TRBD2
clone size: .
V gene: TRBV27
J gene: TRBJ2-3
CDR3 DNA: TGTGCCAGCAGGAGAGAGCGGGGAACTACAGATACGCAGTATTTT
CDR3 protein: CASRRERGTTDTQYF

D gene: .
clone size: .
V gene: TRBV28
J gene: TRBJ2-7
CDR3 DNA: TGTGCCAGCAGTTTTGGCGAGACAGGGACTTTCGAGCAGTACTTC
CDR3 protein: CASSFGETGTFEQYF

D gene: .
clone size: .
V gene: TRBV7-3
J gene: TRBJ2-2
CDR3 DNA: TGTGCCAGCAGCGCCCACAGGGATAGGGGGGAGCTGTTTTTT
CDR3 protein: CASSAHRDRGELFF

D gene: .
clone size: .
V gene: TRBV9
J gene: TRBJ2-3
CDR3 DNA: TGTGCCAGCAGCGTAGATCTCCCCACAGATACGCAGTATTTT
CDR3 protein: CASSVDLPTDTQYF

D gene: .
clone size: .
V gene: TRBV7-9
J gene: TRBJ1-2
CDR3 DNA: TGTGCCAGCAGCTTAAGTACAGACTATGGCTACACCTTC
CDR3 protein: CASSLSTDYGYTF

D gene: .
clone size: .
V gene: TRBV9
J gene: TRBJ2-1
CDR3 DNA: TGTGCCAGCAGCCCCCGGTTGAATCCCTACAATGAGCAGTTCTTC
CDR3 protein: CASSPRLNPYNEQFF

D gene: .
clone size: .
V gene: TRBV7-2
J gene: TRBJ2-5
CDR3 DNA: TGTGCCAGCAGCCCCCGGACTATCGGGGGGACCCAGTACTTC
CDR3 protein: CASSPRTIGGTQYF

D gene: TRBD2
clone size: .
V gene: TRBV9
J gene: TRBJ2-1
CDR3 DNA: TGTGCCAGCAGCGTAGGGTCTAGCGGGGGGGAAAATGAGCAGTTCTTC
CDR3 protein: CASSVGSSGGENEQFF

D gene: .
clone size: .
V gene: TRBV9
J gene: TRBJ2-3
CDR3 DNA: TGTGCCAGCAGCGCTCACCTCGGAGAAGGTACAGATACGCAGTATTTT
CDR3 protein: CASSAHLGEGTDTQYF

D gene: .
clone size: .
V gene: TRBV10-2
J gene: TRBJ2-4
CDR3 DNA: TGCGCCAGCAGTGACAGGGGTACCAAAAACATTCAGTACTTC
CDR3 protein: CASSDRGTKNIQYF

D gene: TRBD1
clone size: .
V gene: TRBV10-3
J gene: TRBJ2-2
CDR3 DNA: TGTGCCATCTCTCGGACAGGGGGGGACACCGGGGAGCTGTTTTTT
CDR3 protein: CAISRTGGDTGELFF

D gene: .
clone size: .
V gene: TRBV27
J gene: TRBJ1-2
CDR3 DNA: TGTGCCAGCAGTTTCTCCCCTTTCTATGGCTACACCTTC
CDR3 protein: CASSFSPFYGYTF